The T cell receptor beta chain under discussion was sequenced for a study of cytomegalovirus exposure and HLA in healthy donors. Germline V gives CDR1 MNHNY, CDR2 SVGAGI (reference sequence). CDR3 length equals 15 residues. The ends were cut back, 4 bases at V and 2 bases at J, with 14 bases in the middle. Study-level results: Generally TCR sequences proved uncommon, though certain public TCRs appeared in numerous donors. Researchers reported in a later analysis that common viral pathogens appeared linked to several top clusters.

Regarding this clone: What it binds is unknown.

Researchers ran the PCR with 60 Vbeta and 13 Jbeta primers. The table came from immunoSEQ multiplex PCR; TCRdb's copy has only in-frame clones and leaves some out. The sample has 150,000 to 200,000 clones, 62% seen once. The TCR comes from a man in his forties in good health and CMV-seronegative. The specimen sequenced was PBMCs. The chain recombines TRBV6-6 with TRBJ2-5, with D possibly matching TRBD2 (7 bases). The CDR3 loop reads CASSFTGRGQETQYF. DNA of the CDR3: TGTGCCAGCAGTTTTACAGGGCGGGGGCAAGAGACCCAGTACTTC.